This is a list of T cell receptor beta chains from one sample in a study of blood T cell repertoires in COVID-19. Profiled with immunoSEQ multiplex PCR; TCRdb holds only in-frame clones, not every one. This table holds 20,000 or so clones, approximately 86% found once. The sequenced sample was peripheral blood. Every receptor here comes from a man aged 45 to 65 with active COVID-19. The CDR3 runs from the conserved cysteine through the conserved F or W. Each record gives: D gene, V gene, clone size, J gene, CDR3 DNA, CDR3 protein. The D gene is left open where the match is weak. Only part of the rows carry a size: once, few, many, or a class if the clone is expanded.

d_gene: TRBD1; v_gene: TRBV4-3; abundance: few; j_gene: TRBJ2-7; CDR3nt: TGCGCCAGCAGCCACCAGCCCGGGACAGGGGCTGACGAGCAGTACTTC; CDR3aa: CASSHQPGTGADEQYF
d_gene: TRBD1; v_gene: TRBV7-2; abundance: .; j_gene: TRBJ1-2; CDR3nt: TGTGCCAGCAGCACGGACAGGGGGACTGGCTACACCTTC; CDR3aa: CASSTDRGTGYTF
d_gene: TRBD2; v_gene: TRBV19; abundance: .; j_gene: TRBJ2-1; CDR3nt: TGTGCCAGTAGTATAAAGCCCCTAGCGGGGGGGCCGGCTGAGCAGTTCTTC; CDR3aa: CASSIKPLAGGPAEQFF
d_gene: TRBD2; v_gene: TRBV9; abundance: .; j_gene: TRBJ2-5; CDR3nt: TGTGCCAGCAGCGTCGGCTGGGGGGGAGAGACCCAGTACTTC; CDR3aa: CASSVGWGGETQYF
d_gene: .; v_gene: TRBV10-3; abundance: .; j_gene: TRBJ1-3; CDR3nt: TGTGCCATCAGTGAGCGACGGGGGGGTTCTGGAAACACCATATATTTT; CDR3aa: CAISERRGGSGNTIYF
d_gene: TRBD1; v_gene: TRBV28; abundance: .; j_gene: TRBJ2-5; CDR3nt: TGTGCCAGCAGTTACCTGACAGGGGGCATCCAAGAGACCCAGTACTTC; CDR3aa: CASSYLTGGIQETQYF
d_gene: .; v_gene: TRBV10-3; abundance: .; j_gene: TRBJ2-7; CDR3nt: TGTGCCATCAAAACCGGGACATCGGAAGGCTACGAGCAGTACTTC; CDR3aa: CAIKTGTSEGYEQYF
d_gene: .; v_gene: TRBV4-3; abundance: .; j_gene: TRBJ2-2; CDR3nt: TGCGCCAGCAGCCAATTGAAGGGGAAGGACACCGGGGAGCTGTTTTTT; CDR3aa: CASSQLKGKDTGELFF
d_gene: .; v_gene: TRBV7-2; abundance: .; j_gene: TRBJ2-3; CDR3nt: TGTGCCAGCAGCCCGACTAGCACAGATACGCAGTATTTT; CDR3aa: CASSPTSTDTQYF
d_gene: .; v_gene: TRBV15; abundance: .; j_gene: TRBJ2-2; CDR3nt: TGTGCCACCAGCAGAGGATCACTCCTCACGGGCGGGGAGCTGTTTTTT; CDR3aa: CATSRGSLLTGGELFF
d_gene: TRBD2; v_gene: TRBV5-1; abundance: .; j_gene: TRBJ2-5; CDR3nt: TGCGCCAGCAGCTTGGTTGGCGGGGGTTGGGAGACCCAGTACTTC; CDR3aa: CASSLVGGGWETQYF
d_gene: .; v_gene: TRBV7-9; abundance: .; j_gene: TRBJ2-5; CDR3nt: TGTGCCAGCAGCTTAATAGAGTCGCCGCAAGAGACCCAGTACTTC; CDR3aa: CASSLIESPQETQYF
d_gene: .; v_gene: TRBV28; abundance: .; j_gene: TRBJ2-3; CDR3nt: TGTGCCAGCAGGGCCGGGACTCGGGCCGGTACGCAGTATTTT; CDR3aa: CASRAGTRAGTQYF
d_gene: .; v_gene: TRBV19; abundance: .; j_gene: TRBJ2-3; CDR3nt: TGTGCCAGTAGTATCACTCAAATAAGCACAGATACGCAGTATTTT; CDR3aa: CASSITQISTDTQYF
d_gene: .; v_gene: TRBV12-3/TRBV12-4; abundance: once; j_gene: TRBJ2-5; CDR3nt: TGTGCCAGCAGTTTAGGGGGCCCTGGGTACTTC; CDR3aa: CASSLGGPGYF
d_gene: TRBD1; v_gene: TRBV19; abundance: .; j_gene: TRBJ2-2; CDR3nt: TGTGCCAGTAGTACAATGGCAAACAGGGGGCAGGTGTTTTTT; CDR3aa: CASSTMANRGQVFF
d_gene: TRBD1; v_gene: TRBV11-3; abundance: .; j_gene: TRBJ2-1; CDR3nt: TGTGCCAGCAGCTTAGATCTAAGACAGGGGGCCGATGAGCAGTTCTTC; CDR3aa: CASSLDLRQGADEQFF
d_gene: .; v_gene: TRBV19; abundance: .; j_gene: TRBJ2-7; CDR3nt: TGTGCCAGTAGTAAGGATCTGGGGGCAAGCACCTACGAGCAGTACTTC; CDR3aa: CASSKDLGASTYEQYF
d_gene: TRBD1; v_gene: TRBV7-8; abundance: .; j_gene: TRBJ2-6; CDR3nt: TGTGCCAGCAGCCGGGACAGCTCTGGGGCCAACGTCCTGACTTTC; CDR3aa: CASSRDSSGANVLTF
d_gene: .; v_gene: TRBV6-5; abundance: .; j_gene: TRBJ1-1; CDR3nt: TGTGCCAGCAGTTTGCAGGGGAACACTGAAGCTTTCTTT; CDR3aa: CASSLQGNTEAFF
d_gene: TRBD1; v_gene: TRBV5-1; abundance: .; j_gene: TRBJ2-7; CDR3nt: TGCGCCAGCAGCAAAACAGGGGGCGTCTACGAGCAGTACTTC; CDR3aa: CASSKTGGVYEQYF
d_gene: .; v_gene: TRBV7-9; abundance: .; j_gene: TRBJ2-4; CDR3nt: TGTGCCAGCAGCGCCCAGGTGGTTCAGTACTTC; CDR3aa: CASSAQVVQYF
d_gene: TRBD2; v_gene: TRBV6-5; abundance: once; j_gene: TRBJ2-1; CDR3nt: TGTGCCAGCAGCGTGACTAGCGGGAGACAGAATGAGCAGTTCTTC; CDR3aa: CASSVTSGRQNEQFF
d_gene: .; v_gene: TRBV7-2; abundance: .; j_gene: TRBJ2-1; CDR3nt: TGTGCCAGCAGCTTTGGACAAACCTACAATGAGCAGTTCTTC; CDR3aa: CASSFGQTYNEQFF
d_gene: TRBD1; v_gene: TRBV5-1; abundance: .; j_gene: TRBJ2-7; CDR3nt: TGCGCCAGCAGCTTGTTCGCCGCGACAGGGGACTACGAGCAGTACTTC; CDR3aa: CASSLFAATGDYEQYF
d_gene: TRBD1; v_gene: TRBV5-1; abundance: .; j_gene: TRBJ1-4; CDR3nt: TGCGCCAGCAGCAACAGGGGGCCGTCTGAAAAACTGTTTTTT; CDR3aa: CASSNRGPSEKLFF
d_gene: .; v_gene: TRBV4-1; abundance: once; j_gene: TRBJ2-3; CDR3nt: TGCGCCAGCAGCCAACGCCTTAATGTAGGCACAGATACGCAGTATTTT; CDR3aa: CASSQRLNVGTDTQYF
d_gene: TRBD2; v_gene: TRBV5-1; abundance: .; j_gene: TRBJ2-7; CDR3nt: TGCGCCAGCAGCTTGGGCGGACTAGCGAGGTCCTACGAGCAGTACTTC; CDR3aa: CASSLGGLARSYEQYF
d_gene: .; v_gene: TRBV11-3; abundance: .; j_gene: TRBJ1-1; CDR3nt: TGTGCCAGCAGCTTAGGAGTCGGGAACACTGAAGCTTTCTTT; CDR3aa: CASSLGVGNTEAFF
d_gene: .; v_gene: TRBV28; abundance: .; j_gene: TRBJ1-2; CDR3nt: TGTGCCAGCAGTTTGGAGGGGTATGGCTACACCTTC; CDR3aa: CASSLEGYGYTF
d_gene: .; v_gene: TRBV5-4; abundance: .; j_gene: TRBJ2-5; CDR3nt: TGTGCCAGCAGCCTGAAGGCAGGGATACAAGAGACCCAGTACTTC; CDR3aa: CASSLKAGIQETQYF
d_gene: .; v_gene: TRBV7-2; abundance: .; j_gene: TRBJ1-6; CDR3nt: TGTGCCAGCAGTCAATTCAATTCACCCCTCCACTTT; CDR3aa: CASSQFNSPLHF
d_gene: TRBD1; v_gene: TRBV5-4; abundance: .; j_gene: TRBJ1-1; CDR3nt: TGTGCCAGCAGCCCGGGACAGAAGAACACTGAAGCTTTCTTT; CDR3aa: CASSPGQKNTEAFF
d_gene: .; v_gene: TRBV4-1; abundance: .; j_gene: TRBJ2-5; CDR3nt: TGCGCCAGCAGCCAAGATACTGGAGTTGAGACCCAGTACTTC; CDR3aa: CASSQDTGVETQYF
d_gene: .; v_gene: TRBV5-4; abundance: .; j_gene: TRBJ1-2; CDR3nt: TGTGCCAGCAGCTATCCGGGACAAGCCTTCTATGGCTACACCTTC; CDR3aa: CASSYPGQAFYGYTF
d_gene: .; v_gene: TRBV27; abundance: .; j_gene: TRBJ2-4; CDR3nt: TGTGCCAGCAGTTTACCTACAGGGACAATAGCCAAAAACATTCAGTACTTC; CDR3aa: CASSLPTGTIAKNIQYF
d_gene: .; v_gene: TRBV5-4; abundance: .; j_gene: TRBJ2-3; CDR3nt: TGTGCCAGCAGCTTAGGGGGGGGCACAGATACGCAGTATTTT; CDR3aa: CASSLGGGTDTQYF
d_gene: .; v_gene: TRBV6-5; abundance: .; j_gene: TRBJ2-7; CDR3nt: TGTGCCAGCAGTTACTCGGAGGACAGCCCGCCCTACGAGCAGTACTTC; CDR3aa: CASSYSEDSPPYEQYF
d_gene: TRBD2; v_gene: TRBV5-1; abundance: .; j_gene: TRBJ2-3; CDR3nt: TGCGCCAGCAGCTTGCCCCCTAGCGGAGTTAAGGACACAGATACGCAGTATTTT; CDR3aa: CASSLPPSGVKDTDTQYF
d_gene: TRBD1; v_gene: TRBV3-1/TRBV3-2; abundance: once; j_gene: TRBJ2-2; CDR3nt: TGTGCCAGCAGCCGTACACGACAGGGAGCGAACACCGGGGAGCTGTTTTTT; CDR3aa: CASSRTRQGANTGELFF
d_gene: .; v_gene: TRBV19; abundance: .; j_gene: TRBJ2-1; CDR3nt: TGTGCCAGTAGTATAGAATTGCGGCTACGAAATAATGAGCAGTTCTTC; CDR3aa: CASSIELRLRNNEQFF
d_gene: TRBD1; v_gene: TRBV5-1; abundance: .; j_gene: TRBJ2-7; CDR3nt: TGCGCCAGCAGCTTGGGGGCGACAGGGAGCTCCTACGAGCAGTACTTC; CDR3aa: CASSLGATGSSYEQYF
d_gene: TRBD1; v_gene: TRBV7-9; abundance: .; j_gene: TRBJ2-3; CDR3nt: TGTGCCAGCAGCTATGGGCAGGGGGCGGCAGATACGCAGTATTTT; CDR3aa: CASSYGQGAADTQYF
d_gene: TRBD2; v_gene: TRBV10-3; abundance: .; j_gene: TRBJ2-2; CDR3nt: TGTGCCACCCAGACCGGGAGGGCCGTCACCGGGGAGCTGTTTTTT; CDR3aa: CATQTGRAVTGELFF
d_gene: TRBD2; v_gene: TRBV27; abundance: once; j_gene: TRBJ2-5; CDR3nt: TGTGCCAGCAGTGCGGGACTAGCGGGGGCTCGAAAAGAGACCCAGTACTTC; CDR3aa: CASSAGLAGARKETQYF
d_gene: TRBD2; v_gene: TRBV7-9; abundance: .; j_gene: TRBJ2-7; CDR3nt: TGTGCCAGCAGCTTAGAGCTGGGCGGGAGAGCGGTCGAGCAGTACTTC; CDR3aa: CASSLELGGRAVEQYF
d_gene: .; v_gene: TRBV6-5; abundance: .; j_gene: TRBJ2-2; CDR3nt: TGTGCCAGCAGTTCCCCGTCCAACACCGGGGAGCTGTTTTTT; CDR3aa: CASSSPSNTGELFF
d_gene: TRBD2; v_gene: TRBV30; abundance: .; j_gene: TRBJ2-3; CDR3nt: TGTGCCTGGAGTGTTGGACTAGCGGGGAGGGAAGATACGCAGTATTTT; CDR3aa: CAWSVGLAGREDTQYF